This note documents a single T cell receptor beta chain sequence. It lacks a known antigen. Base qualities are not recorded, but no much larger clone differs from it by a single base. Instrument on record: Illumina HiSeq 2000. Multiplex PCR amplification was used to generate the TCR beta chain libraries. High-throughput sequencing was used to analyze the amplified TCR beta chain products. TCRdb handled the public reads itself, with Q25 trimming in fastp and clone calling in MiXCR, and kept productive beta chains. Each entry merges the rows of one CDR3 protein and shows their most common DNA and genes. This sample is represented by about 100,000 distinct CDR3 sequences; approximately 22% of them were singletons. The ten largest clones capture over 1% of the sample. Lymph node samples were obtained from the axillary draining lymph nodes of breast cancer patients. The sample belongs to a study of breast tumors, draining lymph nodes, adjacent tissues (dated by TCRdb to 2016 to 2018). For the wider study: TCR beta repertoires were compared across tumor, adjacent nontumor tissue and axillary lymph nodes obtained from breast cancer patients. In human breast cancer, the study set out to evaluate how tumor, surrounding tissue and draining lymph node repertoires relate to one another and whether T cells may move between these sites.

The investigation overall reported the following: Tumor and nontumor tissue repertoires were significantly more similar in luminal-like than in basal-like breast cancer. The conclusion that tumor T cells originate in lymph nodes was presented as consistent with a hypothesis rather than as directly demonstrated. T-cell repertoire diversity in tumors was found to be lower than in lymph nodes but higher than in nontumor tissue, and preferential V and J gene usage was observed. The data were considered consistent with most tumor T cells being derived from the lymph node and subsequently expanding within tumor tissue.

CDR3 length: 20 amino acids, cysteine to phenylalanine. The retained sequence is limited to the CDR3, 60 bases, with the frame set at the first base. The junction shows trimming of 0 bases on V and 0 bases on J, plus 21 bases between the germline ends. Per the germline V gene, MGHRA is the CDR1 and YSYEKL is the CDR2. This sequence was found in a female donor with breast cancer. Some clones in this sample may be carry-over from other donors' samples. The chain uses TRBV4-1 and TRBJ1-5; too little of a D gene remains to name it. Specimen: axillary lymph node tissue. CDR3 region: CASSQDYVNSLIYSNQPQHF. The DNA sequence is given as TGCGCCAGCAGCCAAGATTACGTCAACAGCCTCATCTATAGCAATCAGCCCCAGCATTTT.